This T cell receptor (beta chain) was captured by sequencing in a study of chemoradiotherapy in HPV16-positive cancers. TCRdb keeps only in-frame clones here, not all; method: immunoSEQ multiplex PCR. This table holds around 30,000 clones, about 88% found once. Regarding the study as a whole: Candidate HPV-specific clones and E7-related TCR motifs grew in tumor during treatment.

Trimming shortened V by 0 bases and J by 8 bases, and 16 bases separated the two germline ends. This CDR3 is 16 amino acids long. CDR1 SGHVS and CDR2 FQNEAQ come from the germline V gene. With respect to this clone: Its antigen remains unidentified.

The sequencing here drew on blood, taken from a patient who underwent chemoradiotherapy. The receptor comes from a human donor with HPV-associated anogenital cancer. V and J are TRBV7-8 and TRBJ1-4, with unresolved D. CDR3 bases: TGTGCCAGCAGCTTAGCTACGACGAGGGCAGCCGAAAAACTGTTTTTT. It yields the protein CASSLATTRAAEKLFF.